This entry describes one TCR beta chain. Participants' own reports of clinical history determined their cohort assignment. This record belongs to a study of blood T cell repertoires in COVID-19. TCRdb's table, derived via immunoSEQ multiplex PCR, lists solely in-frame clones and lacks some. The profile shows about 140,000 clones, 80% to 90% of them singletons. Germline V gene sequence: CDR1 SGHDT, CDR2 YYEEEE. This CDR3 region has 17 residues. V gave up 1 base and J gave up 2 bases, with 13 bases separating them. This TCR derives from a man between 60 and 75 years old who had recovered from COVID-19. This chain uses TRBV5-6 with TRBJ2-6, with unresolved D. Material for sequencing was PBMCs or T cells enriched from blood (not recorded which). The CDR3 DNA reads as TGTGCCAGCAGCTTGTCCCCGGTAGCAGCTGGGGCCAACGTCCTGACTTTC. It specifies CASSLSPVAAGANVLTF.